Below are 11 T cell receptor beta chains sequenced from a single sample in a study of T cells after somatic rescue of genetic block. This table comes from immunoSEQ multiplex PCR, and its TCRdb copy is limited to in-frame clones, with some not included. The sample lists tens of thousands of clones, approximately 91% occurring once. Sequencing input: peripheral blood mononuclear cells (PBMCs). These receptor sequences come from a young man.

A single count supports this clone. The chain uses TRBV10-3 and TRBJ1-2, with 9 positions matching TRBD1. Germline loops: CDR1 ENHRY, CDR2 SYGVKD. The CDR3 sequence is 14 residues long. Trimming at V came to 4 bases and at J to 7 bases, leaving 7 bases not matched to a gene. The CDR3 sequence: CAISATGQGVGYTF. The DNA for the CDR3 is TGTGCCATCAGTGCGACGGGACAGGGAGTTGGCTACACCTTC.

The rearrangement uses TRBV23-1 and TRBJ2-1, with D perhaps given as TRBD1 or TRBD2 (5 bases each). Being an ORF, TRBV23-1 has a function that is uncertain. This CDR3 is 16 amino acids long. The V end was cut by 4 bases, the J end by 5 bases, with 18 bases between. The CDR3 DNA sequence: TGCGCCAGCAGTCGGCGCCGTGGGGGTGTCGACAATGAGCAGTTCTTC. It codes for CASSRRRGGVDNEQFF.

The gene calls are TRBV12-5 and TRBJ2-7; D might be TRBD2 (6 bases). The CDR3 totals 15 residues. Trimming took off 0 bases at V and 4 bases at J, with 13 bases between the two ends. The germline gives CDR1 LGHNT, CDR2 FRNRAP. CDR3 sequence: CASGLVQLGTYEQYF. The CDR3 DNA sequence: TGTGCTAGTGGTTTGGTACAGCTGGGGACTTACGAGCAGTACTTC.

The chain links TRBV9 to TRBJ1-5; tentative D call: TRBD1 (5 bases). The germline V gene has CDR1 SGDLS and CDR2 YYNGEE. The CDR3 contains 14 residues. V was trimmed by 6 bases and J by 7 bases, leaving 17 bases between them. This CDR3 is CASTGTDFPQPQHF. Written as DNA, the CDR3 is TGTGCCAGCACAGGGACGGATTTTCCGCAGCCCCAGCATTTT.

This clone was seen a few times. This chain joins TRBV27 and TRBJ2-7; the D is unclear. The CDR3 totals 11 residues. In germline, CDR1 is MNHEY, CDR2 SMNVEV (reference sequence). With 7 bases removed from V and 11 bases from J, the gap between germline ends came to 15 bases. In nucleotides, the CDR3 is TGTGCCAGCAAAAGTTCCAGACGCGAGTACTTC. Translation: CASKSSRREYF.

The V gene is TRBV18, the J gene TRBJ1-4; weak D call: TRBD1 (6 bases). V was cut by 7 bases and J by 8 bases, with 26 bases left in between. Germline CDR1 and CDR2: KGHSH and LQKENI. The CDR3 has 17 amino acids. The CDR3 sequence: CASCSFTQGPPQEKLFF. As DNA, the CDR3 is TGTGCCAGCTGCTCCTTCACGCAGGGGCCCCCTCAGGAAAAACTGTTTTTT. The full variable domain, rest sourced from reference TRBV18 and TRBJ1-4, is NAGVMQNPRHLVRRRGQEARLRCSPMKGHSHVYWYRQLPEEGLKFMVYLQKENIIDESGMPKERFSAEFPKEGPSILRIQQVVRGDSAAYFCASCSFTQGPPQEKLFFGSGTQLSVL.

The chain links TRBV29-1 to TRBJ2-3, with D unclear. The CDR3 consists of 15 residues. The germline V gene encodes CDR1 SQVTM and CDR2 ANQGSEA. V dropped 0 bases and J dropped 4 bases, with 14 bases sitting between them. In nucleotides, the CDR3 is TGCAGCGTTGAAGATCCCCGACTCGACCCAGATACGCAGTATTTT. Translation: CSVEDPRLDPDTQYF.

V gene TRBV7-2 combines with J gene TRBJ2-3; D is possibly TRBD1 (6 bases). V lost 3 bases to trimming and J lost 5 bases, with 15 bases between them. Germline CDR1 is SGHTA and CDR2 is FQGNSA. The CDR3 runs to 15 residues. CDR3 sequence reads: CASSFGGGRGDTQYF. CDR3 nucleotides: TGTGCCAGCAGCTTCGGTGGGGGCCGGGGAGATACGCAGTATTTT.

V usage is TRBV6-5 and J usage is TRBJ1-5, with D possibly matching TRBD1 (5 bases). The germline CDR1 and CDR2 sequences are MNHEY and SVGAGI. Deletions cut 1 base from V and 7 bases from J, with 11 bases between. The CDR3 spans 14 residues. CDR3 sequence reads: CASSYWQGGQPQHF. CDR3 DNA sequence: TGTGCCAGCAGTTACTGGCAGGGTGGCCAGCCCCAGCATTTT.

On this clone: This sample also contains other DNA sequences that code for the same CDR3. The chain carries TRBV2 and TRBJ1-2; TRBD1 matches 7 bases. Trimming cost V 4 bases and J 7 bases; bases outside gene matches: 6. This CDR3 comprises 13 residues. Germline lookup yields CDR1 SNHLY and CDR2 FYNNEI. The CDR3 sequence: CASSANRGGGYTF. The CDR3, as DNA: TGTGCCAGCAGTGCGAACAGGGGAGGTGGCTACACCTTC. The full variable domain, with the rest looked up from reference TRBV2 and TRBJ1-2, is EPEVTQTPSHQVTQMGQEVILRCVPISNHLYFYWYRQILGQKVEFLVSFYNNEISEKSEIFDDQFSVERPDGSNFTLKIRSTKLEDSAMYFCASSANRGGGYTFGSGTRLTVV.

The chain combines TRBV7-2 with TRBJ1-2, with 12 positions matching TRBD1. This CDR3 is 17 amino acids long. CDR1 SGHTA and CDR2 FQGNSA come from the germline V gene. With 5 bases clipped from V and 7 bases from J, the junction kept 14 bases outside the gene matches. CDR3 in DNA: TGTGCCAGCAGCCCGCGGGGACAGGGGGCGGGAGGCTTTGGCTACACCTTC. Translating it yields CASSPRGQGAGGFGYTF.